The 10 T cell receptor beta chains below come from one sample, sequenced in a study of T cells in Graves' hyperthyroidism and ophthalmopathy. RNA transcripts gave rise to amplified TCR beta CDR3 regions. First-round RT-PCR of the TCR CDR3 relied on the HTBI primer set. In TCRdb, the multiplex PCR reads were re-called with MiXCR into one record per CDR3 protein. The table includes fewer than 900,000 distinct CDR3 sequences, 16% detected once. Sequenced input: blood. The receptors come from a man between 18 and 35 years old with Graves' hyperthyroidism.

This clonotype showed up just a few times. The V call is TRBV30, the J call TRBJ1-5; D is unclear. V lost 2 bases to trimming and J lost 0 bases, with 5 bases between them. CDR1 and CDR2 (germline): GTSNPN, SVGIG (reference sequence). The CDR3 is made up of 13 amino acids. The CDR3: CAWSFLSNQPQHF. The CDR3 region has the DNA TGTGCCTGGAGTTTCCTTAGCAATCAGCCCCAGCATTTT.

This clonotype has only a few counts. A clone one base away is much larger, so this may be a read error. The rearrangement links TRBV7-8 to TRBJ2-7; D remains ambiguous. Germline V gene data show CDR1 as SGHVS and CDR2 as FQNEAQ. Trimming left V 1 base short and J 2 bases short, with 6 bases between. This CDR3 has 13 amino acids. The CDR3 here is CASSLGIAYEQYF. The CDR3 DNA is TGTGCCAGCAGCTTAGGCATCGCCTACGAGCAGTACTTC. The entire variable domain, with the rest obtained from reference TRBV7-8 and TRBJ2-7, is as follows: GAGVSQSPRYKVAKRGQDVALRCDPISGHVSLFWYQQALGQGPEFLTYFQNEAQLDKSGLPSDRFFAERPEGSVSTLKIQRTQQEDSAVYLCASSLGIAYEQYFGPGTRLTVT.

The gene calls are TRBV12-3 or TRBV12-4 and TRBJ1-2; the match to TRBD1 covers 8 bases. The CDR3 is 15 residues long. Trimming took 3 bases from V and 2 from J; bases not matched to a gene: 5. In DNA, the CDR3 is TGTGCCAGCAGTTTCATGGACAGGGTCAACTATGGCTACACCTTC. Translating it yields CASSFMDRVNYGYTF.

This clonotype was seen a handful of times. The chain has TRBV7-2 and TRBJ2-1; D is undetermined. Germline V gene sequence: CDR1 SGHTA, CDR2 FQGNSA. V was shortened by 2 bases and J by 6 bases, with 8 bases between the two germline ends. The CDR3 is made up of 13 amino acids. Written as DNA, the CDR3 is TGTGCCAGCAGCTTAACCCAGCCCAATGAGCAGTTCTTC. It yields the protein CASSLTQPNEQFF.

This clonotype was observed a handful of times. The CDR3 coding sequence is TGCAGTGCTACCCGGACTGGAACAGATACGCAGTATTTT. This sequence encodes CSATRTGTDTQYF. This chain uses TRBV20-1 with TRBJ2-3; D perhaps matches TRBD2 (5 bases). This CDR3 region has 13 residues. The germline V gene has CDR1 DFQATT and CDR2 SNEGSKA (reference sequence). V lost 4 bases to trimming and J lost 3 bases, with 11 bases between them.

The chain employs TRBV7-2 and TRBJ2-7; 8 nucleotides agree with TRBD1. The germline CDR1 and CDR2 sequences are SGHTA and FQGNSA. The CDR3 spans 16 residues. Trimming removed 1 base from V and 2 bases from J; junction bases left unmatched: 7. The CDR3 DNA follows: TGTGCCAGCAGCTTAGGATGGACAGGGTACGCCTACGAGCAGTACTTC. This translates into CASSLGWTGYAYEQYF. Filled out from reference TRBV7-2 and TRBJ2-7, the complete variable domain reads GAGVSQSPSNKVTEKGKDVELRCDPISGHTALYWYRQSLGQGLEFLIYFQGNSAPDKSGLPSDRFSAERTGGSVSTLTIQRTQQEDSAVYLCASSLGWTGYAYEQYFGPGTRLTVT.

This clonotype appeared many times. The chain uses TRBV28 and TRBJ2-7, with D possibly being TRBD1 or TRBD2 (5 bases each). The CDR3 loop spans 15 amino acids. Germline CDR1 MDHEN, CDR2 SYDVKM. Trimming cost V 6 bases and J 3 bases, with 18 bases left between them. The CDR3 reads CASSSQGPGLYEQYF. The CDR3 bases are TGTGCCAGCAGCTCTCAGGGTCCTGGACTCTACGAGCAGTACTTC.

The rearrangement joins TRBV11-1 to TRBJ1-5; no firm D call. Looked up from germline, CDR1 is SGHAT and CDR2 is FQDESV (reference sequence). This CDR3 has 15 amino acids. Trimming took off 6 bases at V and 0 bases at J, with 12 bases between the two ends. The CDR3 DNA is TGTGCCAGCAGAAACAGAGACTATAGCAATCAGCCCCAGCATTTT. Residues: CASRNRDYSNQPQHF.

This clonotype was observed at least ten times. The chain joins TRBV24-1 to TRBJ2-1; unclear D gene. V dropped 4 bases and J dropped 8 bases, with 5 bases sitting between them. Germline V CDR1 and CDR2: KGHDR, SFDVKD. The CDR3 extends over 11 amino acids. CDR3 nucleotide sequence: TGTGCCACCAGTGAGAACGATGAGCAGTTCTTC. This encodes CATSENDEQFF.

The chain links TRBV10-3 to TRBJ1-1, with a tentative D call TRBD1 (6 bases). Germline values: CDR1 ENHRY, CDR2 SYGVKD. The CDR3 contains 13 residues. V lost 3 bases and J 5 bases, leaving 10 bases between the germline ends. DNA for the CDR3: TGTGCCATCAGTGAAAGGGGGGGGACTGAAGCTTTCTTT. Translation gives CAISERGGTEAFF.